Below are 8 T cell receptor beta chains sequenced from a single sample in a study of blood T cells in healthy people across ages. The second PCR ran about 6 to 11 cycles with a sample-barcoded 5' primer and J-beta primers. TCRdb re-called the 5' RACE reads with MiXCR, one entry per CDR3 protein. The profile covers roughly 1,500,000 distinct CDR3 sequences, with roughly a third appearing a single time and around 11% taken by the ten largest. The specimen sequenced was blood. Every receptor here comes from a woman in her 30s in good health.

V is TRBV29-1 and J is TRBJ2-7; TRBD2 aligns across 9 bases. The germline gives CDR1 SQVTM, CDR2 ANQGSEA. The CDR3 sequence is 15 residues long. V shed 0 bases, J shed 7 bases, and the junction held 10 bases outside the gene matches. The CDR3 DNA follows: TGCAGCGTTGAAGAAGTGGCTAGCGGGGTCAGTGAGCAGTACTTC. It specifies CSVEEVASGVSEQYF.

Ten or more counts support this clonotype. This sequence joins TRBV4-2 and TRBJ2-7; 11 nucleotides match TRBD2. The CDR3 has 18 amino acids. Germline CDR1 is LGHNA and CDR2 is YNFKEQ. V lost 1 base to trimming and J lost 3 bases; unmatched junction nucleotides: 11. The CDR3 spells CASSQGLAGGLGLYEQYF. CDR3 nucleotides: TGTGCCAGCAGCCAAGGCTTAGCGGGAGGGCTGGGGCTCTACGAGCAGTACTTC.

This chain links TRBV5-1 with TRBJ1-1, with 7 bases fitting TRBD1. The CDR3 covers 16 residues. Germline-derived CDR1 and CDR2 are SGHRS and YFSETQ. With V trimmed by 1 base and J by 3 bases, 9 bases remained unmatched. CDR3 residues: CASSLSDRAWDTEAFF. CDR3 DNA sequence: TGCGCCAGCAGCTTGTCCGACAGGGCATGGGACACTGAAGCTTTCTTT.

This clonotype was seen at least ten times. V is TRBV12-3 or TRBV12-4 and J is TRBJ2-7; D possibly corresponds to TRBD2 (6 bases). Between the trimmed V and J ends, which lost 6 bases and 3 bases, there was a span of 12 bases. This CDR3 region has 13 residues. For the CDR3, the DNA is TGTGCCAGCAGCCGGATGGGGGGCTACGAGCAGTACTTC. Its protein product is CASSRMGGYEQYF.

In this sample, this clonotype turned up a few times. This rearrangement joins TRBV4-1 to TRBJ2-7; D uncertain. Germline V gene data show CDR1 as MGHRA and CDR2 as YSYEKL. With 1 base removed from V and 1 base from J, the gap between germline ends came to 8 bases. This CDR3 has 14 residues. This CDR3 reads CASSQVPASYEQYF. The CDR3 DNA reads as TGCGCCAGCAGCCAAGTCCCGGCATCCTACGAGCAGTACTTC.

Details on this clonotype: The junction shows a germline mismatch at one end, possibly a read error. V and J are TRBV10-3 and TRBJ1-5, with 9 bases fitting TRBD1. The CDR3 covers 15 residues. CDR1 and CDR2 (germline): ENHRY, SYGVKD. The CDR3 sequence is CASSLTGTGYQPQHF. For the CDR3, the DNA is TGTGCCAGCAGTCTTACCGGGACAGGGTATCAGCCCCAGCATTTT.

This clonotype was recorded a few times. The V and J genes are TRBV4-2 and TRBJ2-3; perhaps TRBD2 as D (6 bases). Germline values: CDR1 LGHNA, CDR2 YNFKEQ. The V end lost 0 bases, the J end lost 2 bases, and 15 bases lay between the germline ends. The CDR3 is 17 amino acids. The CDR3 DNA follows: TGTGCCAGCAGCCAAGAAAATCGAGCGGGTGACACAGATACGCAGTATTTT. Translation: CASSQENRAGDTDTQYF.

Notes on this clonotype: A single base separates this from a much larger clone, so it may be a read error. The chain links TRBV12-3 or TRBV12-4 to TRBJ2-7; tentative D call: TRBD2 (5 bases). The CDR3 sequence is 13 residues long. The ends were cut back, 5 bases at V and 12 bases at J, with 20 bases in the middle. The CDR3 loop is CASSAGMSVTRYF. CDR3 DNA sequence: TGTGCCAGCAGTGCCGGGATGTCGGTTACCCGGTACTTC.